Listed here are 29 T cell receptor beta chains from one sample, sequenced in a study of blood T cell repertoires in COVID-19. This table comes from immunoSEQ multiplex PCR, and its TCRdb copy is limited to in-frame clones, with some not included. There are tens of thousands of clones in the sample; roughly 87% occur only once, and around 3.1% lies in the top ten. The sequenced sample consisted of peripheral blood. The receptors originated from a human donor in a cohort sampled during active COVID-19.

V gene TRBV6-2 or TRBV6-3 combines with J gene TRBJ2-7, with unresolved D. Germline CDR1 and CDR2: MNHEY and SVGEGT. The CDR3 length is 12 residues. With 4 bases removed from V and 3 bases from J, the gap between germline ends came to 7 bases. Written as DNA, the CDR3 is TGTGCCAGCAGTTGGTCCTACTACGAGCAGTACTTC. It specifies CASSWSYYEQYF.

The V and J genes are TRBV5-1 and TRBJ2-7, with a possible D match to TRBD1 (6 bases). Germline CDR1 and CDR2: SGHRS and YFSETQ. This CDR3 is built from 13 residues. V was shortened by 4 bases and J by 6 bases, with 14 bases between the two germline ends. The CDR3 region is CASSPVQGREQYF. In DNA form, the CDR3 reads TGCGCCAGCAGCCCTGTCCAGGGGCGCGAGCAGTACTTC.

This clone showed up just once. The chain recombines TRBV28 with TRBJ2-7; TRBD2 is a possible D gene (5 bases). V was clipped by 7 bases and J by 5 bases, with 12 bases between them. This CDR3 is built from 12 residues. Germline V CDR1 and CDR2: MDHEN, SYDVKM. CDR3 region: CASTTTGNEQYF. In DNA form, the CDR3 reads TGTGCCAGCACCACGACGGGAAACGAGCAGTACTTC.

The chain couples TRBV10-1 to TRBJ2-7; TRBD1 matches at 8 bases. CDR3 length: 13 residues. Germline V CDR1 and CDR2: WNHNN, SYGVQD (reference sequence). The V segment lost 6 bases and the J segment 6 bases; nucleotides outside the gene matches: 7. The CDR3 DNA reads as TGCGCCAGCAGAGGACAGGGTCCGGGCGAGCAGTACTTC. It is translated as CASRGQGPGEQYF.

The chain employs TRBV5-5 and TRBJ2-7; 11 bases line up with TRBD1. The CDR3 has 15 amino acids. After removal of 7 bases from V and 3 bases from J, the junction contained 9 bases not matched to a gene. CDR1 and CDR2 (germline): SGHKS, YYEKEE (reference sequence). Here the CDR3 DNA reads TGTGCCAGCGGGGTTACCGGGACAGGGGGCTACGAGCAGTACTTC. This encodes CASGVTGTGGYEQYF. Supplemented by reference TRBV5-5 and TRBJ2-7, the full variable domain reads DAGVTQSPTHLIKTRGQQVTLRCSPISGHKSVSWYQQVLGQGPQFIFQYYEKEERGRGNFPDRFSARQFPNYSSELNVNALLLGDSALYLCASGVTGTGGYEQYFGPGTRLTVT.

V usage is TRBV5-4 and J usage is TRBJ2-5, with TRBD2 matching 12 bases. Losses at the gene ends were 4 bases for V and 3 bases for J; bases not matched to a gene: 4. The CDR3 is made up of 15 amino acids. Germline V lookup: CDR1 SGHNT, CDR2 YYREEE (reference sequence). In DNA form, the CDR3 reads TGTGCCAGCAGCCGGACTAGCGGGAAGGAAGAGACCCAGTACTTC. Translated, it gives CASSRTSGKEETQYF.

In DNA form, the CDR3 reads TGTGCCAGCGCCTTGGGTAGCGGGGGCTCCTACGAGCAGTACTTC. Protein product: CASALGSGGSYEQYF. The rearrangement joins TRBV27 to TRBJ2-7; 9 nucleotides align to TRBD2. The CDR3 spans 15 residues. J was trimmed by 0 bases and V by 8 bases; bases with no gene match: 8. The germline V gene has CDR1 MNHEY and CDR2 SMNVEV (reference sequence).

This clone was seen once. The chain has TRBV3-1 (or the pseudogene TRBV3-2) and TRBJ2-1; D gene uncertain. The germline V gene encodes CDR1 LGHDT and CDR2 YNNKEL (reference sequence). Trimming shortened V by 4 bases and J by 3 bases, and 4 bases separated the two germline ends. CDR3 length: 12 residues. CDR3 residues: CASSPRYNEQFF. Here the CDR3 DNA reads TGTGCCAGCAGCCCCCGCTACAATGAGCAGTTCTTC.

The rearrangement uses TRBV18 and TRBJ1-2; TRBD1 matches at 7 bases. This CDR3 is 14 amino acids long. V dropped 1 base and J dropped 8; count of bases not matched to a gene: 7. Per germline, CDR1 KGHSH and CDR2 LQKENI. The chain's CDR3 is CASSPLGTEGGYTF. The CDR3 bases are TGTGCCAGCTCACCACTAGGGACAGAAGGCGGCTACACCTTC.

The rearrangement joins TRBV11-2 to TRBJ2-7, with 8 nucleotides matching TRBD2. Per germline, CDR1 SGHAT and CDR2 FQNNGV. V was pared by 1 base and J by 2 bases, with 10 bases of the junction left unmatched. The CDR3 length is 17 residues. The CDR3 protein is CASSLARGGDGTYEQYF. The CDR3 coding sequence is TGTGCCAGCAGCTTAGCCCGGGGGGGCGACGGGACCTACGAGCAGTACTTC. Full variable domain (missing parts from reference TRBV11-2 and TRBJ2-7): EAGVAQSPRYKIIEKRQSVAFWCNPISGHATLYWYQQILGQGPKLLIQFQNNGVVDDSQLPKDRFSAERLKGVDSTLKIQPAKLEDSAVYLCASSLARGGDGTYEQYFGPGTRLTVT.

This chain connects TRBV7-3 to TRBJ2-7, with D unresolved. The V end lost 0 bases, the J end lost 2 bases, and 5 bases lay between the germline ends. This CDR3 spans 13 amino acids. The V gene's germline CDR1 is SGHTA and CDR2 FQGTGA. As DNA, the CDR3 is TGTGCCAGCAGCTTAACTTCAACCTACGAGCAGTACTTC. It encodes CASSLTSTYEQYF.

The chain joins TRBV30 to TRBJ2-1, with D tentatively TRBD1 (5 bases). CDR3 length: 13 residues. Germline CDR1 reads GTSNPN; CDR2 reads SVGIG (reference sequence). Trimming shortened V by 4 bases and J by 1 base, and 8 bases separated the two germline ends. The CDR3 coding sequence is TGTGCCTGGACAGGGTTATCCTACAATGAGCAGTTCTTC. Translating it yields CAWTGLSYNEQFF.

The chain combines TRBV19 with TRBJ1-2, with D tentatively TRBD1 (6 bases). The CDR3 contains 16 residues. Germline V CDR1 and CDR2: LNHDA, SQIVND (reference sequence). V lost 3 bases, J lost 8 bases, and 22 bases lay in between. CDR3 loop: CASSIGTRISGRGYTF. The CDR3 nucleotides read TGTGCCAGTAGTATTGGGACACGAATTTCGGGTAGAGGCTACACCTTC.

The J gene is TRBJ2-3, the V gene TRBV29-1; D possibly corresponds to TRBD1 (6 bases). V was clipped by 6 bases and J by 5 bases, with 12 bases between them. Germline CDR1 reads SQVTM; CDR2 reads ANQGSEA. The CDR3 length is 12 residues. CDR3 sequence: CSVVSTGDTQYF. CDR3 bases: TGCAGCGTGGTGTCGACAGGAGATACGCAGTATTTT.

J is TRBJ2-4 and V is TRBV5-1; 10 bases align to TRBD2. CDR1 is SGHRS and CDR2 is YFSETQ in the germline V gene. J gave up 7 bases and V 1 base, and 5 bases lay outside the gene matches. The CDR3 length is 15 residues. CDR3 sequence: CASSLQLAGVNIQYF. The DNA for the CDR3 is TGCGCCAGCAGCTTGCAGCTAGCGGGAGTTAACATTCAGTACTTC. Filled out from reference TRBV5-1 and TRBJ2-4, the complete variable domain reads KAGVTQTPRYLIKTRGQQVTLSCSPISGHRSVSWYQQTPGQGLQFLFEYFSETQRNKGNFPGRFSGRQFSNSRSEMNVSTLELGDSALYLCASSLQLAGVNIQYFGAGTRLSVL.

The chain carries TRBV16 and TRBJ2-1, with TRBD2 as a possible D gene (5 bases). V gave up 4 bases and J gave up 10 bases, with 8 bases separating them. This CDR3 comprises 11 residues. CDR1 KGHSY and CDR2 FQNENV come from the germline V gene. The CDR3 here is CASSRRGEQFF. The CDR3 nucleotides are TGTGCCAGCAGCCGAAGAGGGGAGCAGTTCTTC.

The CDR3 bases are TGCAGCGTTGAAGGGGGTAGCGGGGATTGGTACCAAGAGACCCAGTACTTC. It specifies CSVEGGSGDWYQETQYF. The chain carries TRBV29-1 and TRBJ2-5; 8 bases match TRBD2. The junction had 10 bases not matched to a gene; V was cut back by 1 base and J by 0 bases. There are 17 residues in the CDR3. Germline CDR1 and CDR2: SQVTM and ANQGSEA.

The rearrangement uses TRBV4-1 and TRBJ2-1, with D perhaps TRBD2 (5 bases). Germline CDR1 is MGHRA and CDR2 is YSYEKL. The CDR3 runs 19 residues. The V gene lost 4 bases and the J gene lost 1 base, with 23 bases spanning the gap. CDR3 sequence: CASSPTTLKGVGSYNEQFF. Here the CDR3 DNA reads TGCGCCAGCAGCCCGACTACATTAAAGGGAGTTGGGTCCTACAATGAGCAGTTCTTC.

The V call is TRBV4-1, the J call TRBJ2-7, with TRBD2 matching 10 bases. The ends lost 5 bases at V and 2 bases at J; junction bases unmatched: 6. The germline gives CDR1 MGHRA, CDR2 YSYEKL. The CDR3 spans 15 residues. The CDR3 is CASSGKLAGPYEQYF. The CDR3 DNA reads TGCGCCAGCAGCGGAAAACTAGCGGGACCCTACGAGCAGTACTTC.

V gene TRBV6-5 combines with J gene TRBJ2-7, with D possibly being TRBD1 (6 bases). Germline CDR1 and CDR2: MNHEY and SVGAGI. The CDR3 is made up of 14 amino acids. V was trimmed by 4 bases and J by 0 bases, leaving 10 bases between them. The CDR3 sequence: CASSSDSSSYEQYF. CDR3 DNA: TGTGCCAGCAGTTCGGACAGTAGCTCCTACGAGCAGTACTTC.

The chain links TRBV19 to TRBJ2-5; tentative D call: TRBD2 (5 bases). The CDR3 spans 16 residues. Trimming cost V 3 bases and J 0 bases, with 14 bases left between them. Germline V CDR1 and CDR2: LNHDA, SQIVND (reference sequence). CDR3 loop: CASSMGRGSYQETQYF. The CDR3 bases are TGTGCCAGTAGTATGGGAAGAGGGTCGTACCAAGAGACCCAGTACTTC.

The chain couples TRBV6-6 to TRBJ2-7, with a possible D match to TRBD2 (5 bases). The germline CDR1 and CDR2 sequences are MNHNY and SVGAGI (reference sequence). This CDR3 is 13 amino acids long. Trimming took off 7 bases at V and 0 bases at J, with 10 bases between the two ends. CDR3 amino acids: CASIRSGSYEQYF. The CDR3 bases are TGTGCCAGCATTCGGAGCGGCTCCTACGAGCAGTACTTC.

This clone was recorded once. The V gene is TRBV4-1, the J gene TRBJ2-1; D gene unclear. V lost 9 bases, J lost 9 bases, and 15 bases lay in between. The length of the CDR3 is 12 residues. Germline loops: CDR1 MGHRA, CDR2 YSYEKL. The CDR3 DNA is TGCGCCAGTTCACCGGTTTCAGGTGAGCAGTTCTTC. Protein sequence: CASSPVSGEQFF.

The genes are TRBV2 and TRBJ2-3, with D possibly being TRBD2 (6 bases). The CDR3 runs to 15 residues. V lost 1 base and J 1 base, leaving 9 bases between the germline ends. The germline CDR1 and CDR2 sequences are SNHLY and FYNNEI. CDR3 in amino acids: CASSEGWEGTDTQYF. CDR3 nucleotide sequence: TGTGCCAGCAGTGAAGGGTGGGAGGGCACAGATACGCAGTATTTT.

This chain connects TRBV27 to TRBJ2-1; D is perhaps TRBD2 (7 bases). The V gene lost 8 bases and the J gene lost 9 bases, with 14 bases spanning the gap. In germline, CDR1 is MNHEY, CDR2 SMNVEV (reference sequence). The CDR3 sequence is 12 residues long. CDR3 sequence (DNA): TGTGCCAGCCCTGGGCGGGGGCCTGAGCAGTTCTTC. Protein: CASPGRGPEQFF.

V and J are TRBV29-1 and TRBJ2-7, with a possible D match to TRBD2 (5 bases). Germline V gene sequence: CDR1 SQVTM, CDR2 ANQGSEA. The CDR3 extends over 12 amino acids. V was shortened by 4 bases and J by 3 bases, with 10 bases between the two germline ends. The CDR3 region has the DNA TGCAGCGTTGTAGTGGGGAGCTACGAGCAGTACTTC. Translated: CSVVVGSYEQYF.

V and J are TRBV2 and TRBJ2-7; the D gene is possibly TRBD2 (6 bases). The germline V gene encodes CDR1 SNHLY and CDR2 FYNNEI. Trimming removed 3 bases from V and 4 bases from J, with 13 bases in between. CDR3 length equals 14 residues. The CDR3 reads CASSDRGSGYEQYF. For the CDR3, the DNA is TGTGCCAGCAGTGATCGGGGCAGCGGGTACGAGCAGTACTTC.

This sequence joins TRBV28 and TRBJ2-7, with a tentative D call TRBD2 (5 bases). There are 12 residues in the CDR3. Germline loops: CDR1 MDHEN, CDR2 SYDVKM. V gave up 5 bases and J gave up 4 bases, with 9 bases separating them. The CDR3: CASSPRGYEQYF. The CDR3 coding sequence is TGTGCCAGCAGTCCGAGAGGGTACGAGCAGTACTTC.

The CDR3 region is CASRPRTSGSSYNEQFF. Written as DNA, the CDR3 is TGCGCCAGCAGACCCAGGACTAGCGGGAGCTCCTACAATGAGCAGTTCTTC. V gene TRBV10-2 combines with J gene TRBJ2-1; TRBD2 agrees at 13 bases. The CDR3 extends over 17 amino acids. In germline, CDR1 is WSHSY, CDR2 SAAADI. J lost 0 bases, V lost 6 bases, and 5 bases had no gene match.